Sequencing of this T cell receptor (beta chain) was carried out in a study of blood T cell repertoires in COVID-19 (dated by TCRdb to about 2020). Broadly, across the study: Samples from collaborators originated in the United States, Italy and Spain and spanned both the acute and convalescent phases of COVID-19. The samples were drawn from the first 160 participants of the ongoing ImmuneRACE study and from some 1,300 subjects provided by 6 global collaborators. Nearly every sample came with metadata listing a de-identified subject ID, COVID-19 status, age in years and sex. The prospective study material was composed of cDNA or gDNA derived from T cells, B-cell-depleted T cells, or PBMCs. The dataset comprised deeply sampled blood TCRbeta repertoires from subjects exposed to, actively infected with, or recovered from COVID-19. Where available, HLA class I and class II types were obtained from metadata supplied by the sample provider rather than from assay-based typing. The repertoires were released in a freely available public database meant as a resource for research on the immune response to SARS-CoV-2. What the study reported, not specific to this receptor: Clinical and demographic metadata were provided uncurated, with the amount varying by source and participant.

Including cysteine and phenylalanine, the CDR3 has 16 amino acids. The only DNA kept is the CDR3, 48 bases in frame from the first base. V lost 2 bases and J lost 7 bases, and the count of bases not matched to a germline gene is 6. From a lookup of the germline V gene (reference sequence), CDR1 and CDR2 are SEHNR and FQNEAQ. The immunoSEQ Assay, a bias-controlled multiplex PCR, was used to amplify TCRbeta CDR3 regions from genomic DNA. The original pipeline was this. The number of nucleated cells in each sample was estimated by amplification of reference gene primers within the assay. Sequence reads were collapsed and filtered to measure the absolute abundance of every unique TCRbeta CDR3 rearrangement. For each sample, productive Simpson clonality was calculated by taking the square root of Simpson's diversity index across productive rearrangements. Not all clones reach the TCRdb copy of this immuneACCESS table, which keeps in-frame sequences only. Checked studies attribute under half of the gap to unresolved V genes and leave the rest unexplained. The V and J calls and clone size were taken over from that table, and D and trimming were inferred from the DNA. This sample holds 400,000 to 450,000 clones; 86% were observed only once. Approximately 1.5% of the sample is taken by the ten largest.

Notes on this clone: What antigen it recognizes has not been identified. No qualities accompany the bases; no much larger clone lies one base away.

Collaborating institutions collected whole blood in K2EDTA tubes following their own protocols. For TCRbeta analysis, collaborators shipped samples in one of three forms: frozen whole blood, isolated PBMCs, or DNA extracted from either of those sample types. The source of this sequence is a woman in her twenties or thirties with active or convalescent COVID-19. The sequenced material came from peripheral blood. The rearranged segments are TRBV7-9 and TRBJ1-5; TRBD1 agrees with 12 junctional bases. The nucleotide sequence is given as TGTGCCAGCAGCTTATCCGGGACAGGGGGCCCCCAGCCCCAGCATTTT. This yields the protein CASSLSGTGGPQPQHF.